These 32 T cell receptor beta chains were sequenced from one sample in a study of control samples from healthy donors and cancer patients. Sequencing was performed with immunoSEQ multiplex PCR; in TCRdb, only in-frame clones are kept and a portion is missing. The data hold over 65,000 clones, with roughly 94% observed a single time. Material: blood. The receptors here all came from a woman between 35 and 50 years old in good health.

J is TRBJ2-6 and V is TRBV30; D remains unclear. The CDR3 has 17 amino acids. V dropped 5 bases and J dropped 2 bases, with 19 bases sitting between them. CDR1 and CDR2 (germline): GTSNPN, SVGIG (reference sequence). CDR3 nucleotide sequence: TGTGCCTGGTCCCTAGTGGCTACCGGGCCTGGGGCCAACGTCCTGACTTTC. Translated: CAWSLVATGPGANVLTF.

This clone was observed once. The rearrangement uses TRBV5-6 and TRBJ2-6; D remains ambiguous. The CDR3 extends over 16 amino acids. CDR1 and CDR2 from the germline V gene are SGHDT and YYEEEE. With 2 bases removed from V and 4 bases from J, the gap between germline ends came to 13 bases. CDR3 loop: CASSFDILNGANVLTF. CDR3 in DNA: TGTGCCAGCAGCTTCGACATCCTCAACGGGGCCAACGTCCTGACTTTC.

This sequence joins TRBV5-1 and TRBJ2-1; D gene unclear. CDR3 length: 14 amino acids. CDR1 SGHRS and CDR2 YFSETQ come from the germline V gene. V was trimmed by 4 bases and J by 5 bases, leaving 13 bases between them. CDR3 region: CASSVAPTNNEQFF. Written as DNA, the CDR3 is TGCGCCAGCAGCGTAGCACCCACCAACAATGAGCAGTTCTTC.

This chain uses TRBV5-4 with TRBJ2-7; TRBD2 matches 10 bases. There are 17 residues in the CDR3. The trim removed 0 bases at V and 6 bases at J, leaving 12 bases unmatched. CDR1 and CDR2 (germline): SGHNT, YYREEE (reference sequence). The CDR3, as DNA: TGTGCCAGCAGCTTGGCAGCGGGAGGGCCTTTATCGCGCGAGCAGTACTTC. Translated: CASSLAAGGPLSREQYF. Drawing the rest from reference TRBV5-4 and TRBJ2-7, the complete variable domain is ETGVTQSPTHLIKTRGQQVTLRCSSQSGHNTVSWYQQALGQGPQFIFQYYREEENGRGNFPPRFSGLQFPNYSSELNVNALELDDSALYLCASSLAAGGPLSREQYFGPGTRLTVT.

The V gene is TRBV4-1, the J gene TRBJ2-1; 11 nucleotides line up with TRBD2. CDR3 size: 16 residues. The J segment lost 6 bases and the V segment lost 4 bases, leaving 8 bases of the junction unmatched. Per germline, CDR1 MGHRA and CDR2 YSYEKL. CDR3 loop: CASSLLAGDGVNEQFF. The CDR3 nucleotides read TGCGCCAGCAGCCTACTAGCGGGAGATGGGGTCAATGAGCAGTTCTTC.

The chain couples TRBV10-3 to TRBJ1-1; D is unresolved. The V gene's germline CDR1 is ENHRY and CDR2 SYGVKD. Between the trimmed V and J ends, which lost 0 bases and 1 base, there was a span of 9 bases. CDR3 length equals 15 residues. DNA of the CDR3: TGTGCCATCAGTGAGTCGACAAGCCCGAACACTGAAGCTTTCTTT. Protein: CAISESTSPNTEAFF.

CDR3 sequence (DNA): TGTGCCAGTAGTCCGACAACCTACAATGAGCAGTTCTTC. Its translation: CASSPTTYNEQFF. This chain joins TRBV19 and TRBJ2-1; D gene uncertain. Deletions cut 5 bases from V and 2 bases from J, with 7 bases between. The CDR3 covers 13 residues. Germline V CDR1 and CDR2: LNHDA, SQIVND (reference sequence). The full variable domain, its missing parts supplied by reference TRBV19 and TRBJ2-1, is DGGITQSPKYLFRKEGQNVTLSCEQNLNHDAMYWYRQDPGQGLRLIYYSQIVNDFQKGDIAEGYSVSREKKESFPLTVTSAQKNPTAFYLCASSPTTYNEQFFGPGTRLTVL.

This chain connects TRBV7-9 to TRBJ2-1; a possible D gene is TRBD1 (5 bases). From germline, CDR1 is SEHNR and CDR2 FQNEAQ (reference sequence). The V end lost 5 bases, the J end lost 6 bases, and 8 bases lay between the germline ends. This CDR3 is built from 12 residues. The CDR3 reads CASSHGANEQFF. The DNA of the CDR3 is TGTGCCAGCAGCCATGGGGCCAATGAGCAGTTCTTC.

V and J are TRBV4-1 and TRBJ2-1, with D perhaps assigned TRBD1 or TRBD2 (7 bases each). The CDR3 runs to 18 residues. V was cut by 5 bases and J by 0 bases, with 20 bases left in between. The germline V gene encodes CDR1 MGHRA and CDR2 YSYEKL. CDR3: CASSSYRGRGDSYNEQFF. The CDR3 DNA reads as TGCGCCAGCAGCTCGTACAGGGGTCGGGGGGACTCCTACAATGAGCAGTTCTTC.

This clone appeared a single time. The J gene is TRBJ2-3, the V gene TRBV5-1; the D gene is possibly TRBD1 (6 bases). This CDR3 is built from 14 residues. Per the germline V gene, CDR1 is SGHRS and CDR2 is YFSETQ. The V end lost 3 bases, the J end lost 5 bases, and 13 bases lay between the germline ends. The CDR3 loop reads CASSWRPGQDTQYF. CDR3 DNA sequence: TGCGCCAGCAGCTGGCGACCGGGACAAGATACGCAGTATTTT.

The rearrangement joins TRBV6-6 to TRBJ1-6, with no clear D. The germline gives CDR1 MNHNY, CDR2 SVGAGI (reference sequence). There are 13 residues in the CDR3. Trimming took off 3 bases at V and 8 bases at J, with 8 bases between the two ends. The CDR3 DNA reads TGTGCCAGCAGTTATGGGAGGGATTCACCCCTCCACTTT. Its protein product is CASSYGRDSPLHF.

The J gene is TRBJ1-4, the V gene TRBV5-1; D not certain. Per the germline V gene, CDR1 is SGHRS and CDR2 is YFSETQ. The CDR3 spans 13 residues. Trimming left V 6 bases short and J 5 bases short, with 11 bases between. CDR3 DNA sequence: TGCGCCAGCACAACAAACGGAAATGAAAAACTGTTTTTT. This encodes CASTTNGNEKLFF.

The chain has TRBV5-1 and TRBJ1-1, with TRBD1 identical over 7 bases. V gave up 5 bases and J gave up 5 bases; unmatched junction bases: 6. Germline lookup yields CDR1 SGHRS and CDR2 YFSETQ. CDR3 length: 13 amino acids. CDR3 residues: CASSQGGGTEAFF. In nucleotides, the CDR3 is TGCGCCAGCAGTCAGGGGGGAGGTACTGAAGCTTTCTTT.

This chain joins TRBV6-5 and TRBJ2-7; 13 bases fit TRBD2. Trimming at V came to 8 bases and at J to 6 bases, leaving 4 bases not matched to a gene. Germline V gene sequence: CDR1 MNHEY, CDR2 SVGAGI. The CDR3 length is 13 residues. CDR3 DNA: TGTGCCAGCTCCGGGACTAGCGGGATCGAGCAGTACTTC. This gives the protein CASSGTSGIEQYF.

V gene TRBV2 combines with J gene TRBJ2-5; 7 bases agree with TRBD1. Germline V lookup: CDR1 SNHLY, CDR2 FYNNEI. This CDR3 spans 14 amino acids. V lost 7 bases, J lost 2 bases, and 7 bases stayed unmatched. CDR3 bases: TGTGCCAGCATTGCACAGGGGAATCAAGAGACCCAGTACTTC. Translation gives CASIAQGNQETQYF.

The chain links TRBV6-4 to TRBJ1-6; perhaps TRBD1 as D (6 bases). The CDR3 consists of 17 residues. Trimming took 4 bases from V and 5 from J, leaving 18 bases between them. From germline, CDR1 is MRHNA and CDR2 SNTAGT. CDR3 DNA: TGTGCCAGCAGTGGACTAAGCACAGGGTGCCATAATTCACCCCTCCACTTT. Its translation: CASSGLSTGCHNSPLHF.

This clone has only one observation. The rearrangement uses TRBV12-3 or TRBV12-4 and TRBJ1-6, with D hard to call. Trimming removed 11 bases from V and 7 bases from J, with 9 bases in between. The CDR3 is made up of 11 amino acids. CDR3: CASARNSPLHF. The CDR3 nucleotides read TGTGCCTCGGCTAGGAATTCACCCCTCCACTTT.

The V call is TRBV5-1, the J call TRBJ2-5, with D perhaps TRBD1 (6 bases). CDR1 is SGHRS, CDR2 YFSETQ, per germline. This CDR3 is built from 13 residues. V was clipped by 2 bases and J by 5 bases, with 10 bases between them. The CDR3 coding sequence is TGCGCCAGCAGCTTCCCAGGGGAGGAGACCCAGTACTTC. The encoded protein is CASSFPGEETQYF. Full variable domain (remainder filled in from reference TRBV5-1 and TRBJ2-5): KAGVTQTPRYLIKTRGQQVTLSCSPISGHRSVSWYQQTPGQGLQFLFEYFSETQRNKGNFPGRFSGRQFSNSRSEMNVSTLELGDSALYLCASSFPGEETQYFGPGTRLLVL.

The chain couples TRBV6-5 to TRBJ2-7; tentative D call: TRBD1 (7 bases). V was trimmed by 6 bases and J by 2 bases, leaving 17 bases between them. The germline gives CDR1 MNHEY, CDR2 SVGAGI. The length of the CDR3 is 15 residues. The CDR3 is CASRSAGQSPYEQYF. Here the CDR3 DNA reads TGTGCCAGCAGGTCCGCGGGACAGAGCCCCTACGAGCAGTACTTC.

J is TRBJ2-1 and V is TRBV20-1; D is perhaps TRBD2 (5 bases). V was clipped by 3 bases and J by 1 base, with 13 bases between them. The V gene's germline CDR1 is DFQATT and CDR2 SNEGSKA (reference sequence). The CDR3 covers 15 residues. As DNA, the CDR3 is TGCAGTGCTAGTATCTGGGAGAGGTCCTACAATGAGCAGTTCTTC. It is translated as CSASIWERSYNEQFF.

The chain uses TRBV14 and TRBJ1-6; D gene uncertain. V shed 0 bases and J shed 0 bases, with 9 bases lying between them. The CDR3 is 17 amino acids. CDR1 is SGHDN and CDR2 is FVKESK in the germline V gene. The CDR3 region has the DNA TGTGCCAGCAGCCAAGATCCCCGGAGCTCCTATAATTCACCCCTCCACTTT. This gives the protein CASSQDPRSSYNSPLHF.

In this sample, this clone turned up once. The V and J genes are TRBV4-3 and TRBJ2-5; 9 bases are shared with TRBD2. Germline loops: CDR1 LGHNA, CDR2 YSLEER. V was clipped by 2 bases and J by 2 bases; unmatched bases: 6. The CDR3 has 16 residues. CDR3 in amino acids: CASSQYSGGAQETQYF. DNA of the CDR3: TGCGCCAGCAGCCAATATAGCGGGGGAGCTCAAGAGACCCAGTACTTC.

This chain connects TRBV2 to TRBJ2-3; 11 bases align to TRBD2. The V segment lost 7 bases and the J segment 2 bases; nucleotides outside the gene matches: 2. The CDR3 has 14 residues. Germline V CDR1 and CDR2: SNHLY, FYNNEI. The CDR3 spells CASTTSGNTDTQYF. The CDR3 nucleotides read TGTGCCAGCACGACTAGCGGGAACACAGATACGCAGTATTTT.

This chain uses TRBV27 with TRBJ1-5; unclear D gene. CDR3 size: 15 residues. V lost 6 bases to trimming and J lost 0 bases, with 12 bases between them. CDR1 and CDR2 from the germline V gene are MNHEY and SMNVEV (reference sequence). CDR3: CASRNMDHSNQPQHF. As DNA, the CDR3 is TGTGCCAGCAGGAATATGGACCATAGCAATCAGCCCCAGCATTTT.

On this clone itself: The germline gene is not matched at one end of the junction; a read error may be the cause. This sequence joins TRBV7-7 and TRBJ1-5; D call uncertain. This CDR3 comprises 17 residues. Germline V gene data show CDR1 as SSHAT and CDR2 as FNYEAQ (reference sequence). Here the CDR3 DNA reads TGTGCTAGCAGCTTTTTTAGGGTTCATTCCGGCAATCAGCCCCAGCATTTT. Protein sequence: CASSFFRVHSGNQPQHF.

The V and J genes are TRBV28 and TRBJ2-2; 7 nucleotides match TRBD1. The length of the CDR3 is 16 residues. Losses at the gene ends were 6 bases for V and 3 bases for J; bases not matched to a gene: 10. Germline CDR1 and CDR2: MDHEN and SYDVKM. CDR3 sequence (DNA): TGTGCCAGCAGCCCAGGGACAGCTTCACACACCGGGGAGCTGTTTTTT. Amino acid sequence: CASSPGTASHTGELFF.

The chain uses TRBV4-1 and TRBJ2-7; TRBD1 aligns across 7 bases. CDR1 is MGHRA, CDR2 YSYEKL, per germline. The CDR3 consists of 14 residues. The V segment lost 1 base and the J segment 3 bases; nucleotides outside the gene matches: 3. CDR3 coding DNA: TGCGCCAGCAGCCAAGTAGGGACAGTCTACGAGCAGTACTTC. It encodes CASSQVGTVYEQYF.

Concerning this clone: The junction and the germline gene differ at one end; a read error may be behind it. The chain links TRBV5-8 to TRBJ1-4; D is unresolved. The germline CDR1 and CDR2 sequences are SGHTS and YDEGEE. The CDR3 length is 9 residues. This chain's CDR3 is CASSLGLVF. DNA of the CDR3: TGTGCCAGCAGCTTGGGACTAGTTTTT. Together with reference TRBV5-8 and TRBJ1-4, the CDR3 gives the full variable domain: EAGVTQSPTHLIKTRGQQATLRCSPISGHTSVYWYQQALGLGLQFLLWYDEGEERNRGNFPPRFSGRQFPNYSSELNVNALELEDSALYLCASSLGLVFGSGTQLSVL.

Concerning this clone itself: The germline gene is not matched at one end of the junction; a read error may be the cause. The V and J genes are TRBV7-6 and TRBJ2-4; 10 bases fit TRBD1. The length of the CDR3 is 14 residues. Germline CDR1 SGHVS, CDR2 FNYEAQ. Written as DNA, the CDR3 is TGTGCCAGCAGCTACGGACAGGGGGGGTGGCCAGTGGACTTC. Its translation: CASSYGQGGWPVDF.

The chain employs TRBV7-9 and TRBJ1-5, with D hard to call. The CDR3 length is 13 residues. Germline CDR1 is SEHNR and CDR2 is FQNEAQ (reference sequence). V shed 6 bases and J shed 4 bases, with 10 bases lying between them. CDR3 DNA sequence: TGTGCCAGCAGTTTCGCTGGAAATCAGCCCCAGCATTTT. Its protein product is CASSFAGNQPQHF.

The chain recombines TRBV10-3 with TRBJ1-1, with D hard to call. Looked up from germline, CDR1 is ENHRY and CDR2 is SYGVKD. The CDR3 is made up of 12 amino acids. Trimming pared 5 bases from V and 3 bases from J, leaving 7 bases between. CDR3 coding DNA: TGTGCCATCAGTCCACGGGACACTGAAGCTTTCTTT. As protein: CAISPRDTEAFF.

V is TRBV18 and J is TRBJ2-1; D uncertain. V lost 5 bases to trimming and J lost 5 bases, with 10 bases between them. Germline V lookup: CDR1 KGHSH, CDR2 LQKENI. The CDR3 spans 13 residues. The DNA of the CDR3 is TGTGCCAGCTCAGCGAACTTGGACAATGAGCAGTTCTTC. Translated, it gives CASSANLDNEQFF.